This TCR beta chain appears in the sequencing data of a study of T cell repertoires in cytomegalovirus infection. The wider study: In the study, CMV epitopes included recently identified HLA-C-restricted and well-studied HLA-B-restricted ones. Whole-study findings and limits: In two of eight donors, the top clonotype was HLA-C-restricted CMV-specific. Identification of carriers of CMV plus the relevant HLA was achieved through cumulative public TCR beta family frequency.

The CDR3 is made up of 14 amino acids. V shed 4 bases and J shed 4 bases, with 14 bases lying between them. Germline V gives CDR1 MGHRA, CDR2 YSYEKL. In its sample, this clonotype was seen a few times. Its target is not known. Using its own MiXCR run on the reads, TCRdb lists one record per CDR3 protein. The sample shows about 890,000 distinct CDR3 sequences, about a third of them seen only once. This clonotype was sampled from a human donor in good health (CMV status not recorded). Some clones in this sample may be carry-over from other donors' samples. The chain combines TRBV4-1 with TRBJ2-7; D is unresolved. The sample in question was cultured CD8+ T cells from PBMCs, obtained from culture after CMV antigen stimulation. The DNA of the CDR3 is TGCGCCAGCAGCCCGCCGGTGACTCCTTACGAGCAGTACTTC. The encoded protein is CASSPPVTPYEQYF.